This is a list of T cell receptor beta chains from one sample in a study of T cells after yellow fever vaccination. MiXCR, run by TCRdb on the 5' RACE reads, gives a single entry per CDR3 protein. Among 450,000 to 550,000 distinct CDR3 sequences listed, 21% were seen once. The sample was PBMCs, taken less than 25 days after the first yellow fever vaccination. These receptors were obtained from a man aged 18 to 29 who received the YFV17D yellow fever vaccine. CDR3s include the opening cysteine and the closing phenylalanine or tryptophan. The D gene is left open where the match is weak. Only some rows state a clone size, as once, few, many or a class for expanded clones.

TGCAGCGTTGATCTACAGGGGAGGGAGCAGTACTTC CSVDLQGREQYF - TRBJ2-7 - TRBV29-1
TGTGCCAGCAGCCCCCTCGTACCCATGAGGACTGAAGCTTTCTTT CASSPLVPMRTEAFF - TRBJ1-1 - TRBV7-2
TGCGCCAGCAGCCCCTCCCCCGGACTAGGCGGGGAGCTGTTTTTT CASSPSPGLGGELFF few TRBJ2-2 TRBD2 TRBV4-1
TGTGCCAGCAGCACCACAGGGCCGGGCACCGGGGAGCTGTTTTTT CASSTTGPGTGELFF few TRBJ2-2 - TRBV7-7
TGTGCCAGCAGCTTGTGGGGGGCGGGCGCAGATACGCAGTATTTT CASSLWGAGADTQYF few TRBJ2-3 - TRBV5-6
TGCAGTGCTCCGGACAGGGGTCTTCATACACCCAATTCACCCCTCCACTTT CSAPDRGLHTPNSPLHF - TRBJ1-6 TRBD1 TRBV20-1
TGCGCCAGCAGCCAAGATGACCTGGCAGATACGCAGTATTTT CASSQDDLADTQYF - TRBJ2-3 - TRBV4-3
TGTGCCAGCAGTCCCTGGGGACAGGGGAGGGAGACCCAGTACTTC CASSPWGQGRETQYF - TRBJ2-5 TRBD1 TRBV12-3/TRBV12-4
TGCAGTGCTAGAGATTCGTCGGGGAACAATAATTCACCCCTCCACTTT CSARDSSGNNNSPLHF - TRBJ1-6 - TRBV20-1
TGTGCCAGCAGTGAAATGGCGGGGGGAGGGGAGCAGTTCTTC CASSEMAGGGEQFF - TRBJ2-1 TRBD2 TRBV25-1
TGTGCCAGCAGCTTAGCCGTAACCCCAGCGGGGGGGCCGGAGACCCAGTACTTC CASSLAVTPAGGPETQYF - TRBJ2-5 TRBD2 TRBV7-2
TGTGCCAGCAGCTTAGCGTGGCAGGGCGGTCAGGCTTTCTTT CASSLAWQGGQAFF once TRBJ1-1 - TRBV7-2
TGTGCCAGCAGCAACCCGGGACAGGGATATGAGCAGTTCTTC CASSNPGQGYEQFF once TRBJ2-1 TRBD1 TRBV7-3
TGCGCCAGCAGCCGGGGACAGGCCACGAGCACAGATACGCAGTATTTT CASSRGQATSTDTQYF few TRBJ2-3 TRBD1 TRBV5-1
TGTGCCAGCAGCTTAATGTTGCGGGGGGGTGAAAAACTGTTTTTT CASSLMLRGGEKLFF - TRBJ1-4 - TRBV7-2
TGCGCCAGCAGCCAAGACGGGACTAGCAAAGCAGATACGCAGTATTTT CASSQDGTSKADTQYF - TRBJ2-3 TRBD2 TRBV4-3
TGCAGCGTTGATACCCAGAGTGCAGATACGCAGTATTTT CSVDTQSADTQYF - TRBJ2-3 - TRBV29-1
TGTGCCAGCAGTGTGCCGGGGGGCCTGAATGAGCAGTTCTTC CASSVPGGLNEQFF few TRBJ2-1 - TRBV6-1
TGTGCCAGCAGCGTAGCCCATAGGGCCACAGATACGCAGTATTTT CASSVAHRATDTQYF - TRBJ2-3 - TRBV9
TGTGCCAGCAGCCAGTGGGACAGGGGTACGCAGTATTTT CASSQWDRGTQYF - TRBJ2-3 TRBD1 TRBV14
TGCGCCAGCAGCTTCGCCCGTTGGTCTACTAATGAAAAACTGTTTTTT CASSFARWSTNEKLFF few TRBJ1-4 - TRBV5-1
TGTGCCAGCAGTTTATCCCCCGGGACTCTATTCTACGAGCAGTACTTC CASSLSPGTLFYEQYF - TRBJ2-7 - TRBV27
TGTGCCAGCAGTCAAAGACTAGCGGGGGTACTTGAGCAGTTCTTC CASSQRLAGVLEQFF - TRBJ2-1 TRBD2 TRBV27
TGCAGCGTTGAAGGGCAGGGGGCCGATGAGCAGTTCTTC CSVEGQGADEQFF - TRBJ2-1 TRBD1 TRBV29-1
TGTGCCAGCAGTACCCTCGGGACAGGGGACTACGAGCAGTACTTC CASSTLGTGDYEQYF - TRBJ2-7 TRBD1 TRBV27
TGCAGTGCTAGAGAGGCCGGGGAAAACACCGGGGAGCTGTTTTTT CSAREAGENTGELFF - TRBJ2-2 - TRBV20-1
TGTGCCACCAGCAGAGATAGGGGGGCAGGGAATGAGCAGTTCTTC CATSRDRGAGNEQFF - TRBJ2-1 - TRBV15